Following are 2 T cell receptor beta chains from one sample sequenced in a study of early T cells in non-severe SARS-CoV-2 infection. TCRdb fed the 5' RACE reads into MiXCR, producing one record per CDR3 protein. The sample lists under 70,000 distinct CDR3 sequences, approximately 10% seen once, with less than 5% in the top ten. The specimen sequenced was whole blood. The receptors shown here come from an adult who was a healthcare worker with PCR-confirmed SARS-CoV-2 infection or an uninfected control (not recorded which).

The J gene is TRBJ2-3, the V gene TRBV19; D assignment may be TRBD1 or TRBD2 (5 bases each). The CDR3 spans 15 residues. Per the germline V gene, CDR1 is LNHDA and CDR2 is SQIVND (reference sequence). Trimming pared 4 bases from V and 4 bases from J, leaving 15 bases between. This chain's CDR3 is CASSSRGRVSDTQYF. The CDR3 nucleotides read TGTGCCAGTAGTAGCCGGGGCCGCGTTTCAGATACGCAGTATTTT.

In its sample, this clonotype was seen many times. The chain joins TRBV14 to TRBJ2-5, with TRBD1 matching over 9 bases. The CDR3 is made up of 16 amino acids. From germline, CDR1 is SGHDN and CDR2 FVKESK. Trimming removed 4 bases from V and 4 bases from J; junction bases left unmatched: 10. The CDR3 sequence is CASSPPGTGRVETQYF. CDR3 bases: TGTGCCAGCAGCCCACCAGGGACAGGGAGGGTAGAGACCCAGTACTTC.